The present TCR beta chain was sequenced within a study of quantifying T cell responses using KT2 cells. Study background: TCR alpha and beta constant-region primers primed reverse transcription of RNA. The T4 ligation step was estimated to exceed 8.5% efficiency under optimum conditions.

The CDR3 totals 16 residues. With 6 bases removed from V and 1 base from J, the gap between germline ends came to 17 bases. In germline, CDR1 is SGHTS, CDR2 YDEGEE. Study-level results: KT2 clone alpha and beta sequence counts scaled linearly with input KT2 cell number.

Known numbers of the T cell clone KT2 were added to PBMC. In its sample, this clonotype was seen many times. The antigen is unknown. The cDNA 3' end received a ligated oligonucleotide with a UMI. An equimolar mix of RC1.1 and RC1.2 primed the beta chain across TRBC1 and TRBC2. One entry per CDR3 protein, called by TCRdb with MiXCR from the UMI-ligation and nested PCR reads. The sample yields about 32,000 distinct CDR3 sequences, 6% to 9.5% seen once. This chain uses TRBV5-8 with TRBJ2-1; a weak D match, TRBD2 (5 bases). The sequencing input was PBMCs spiked with cells of the T cell clone KT2. This sequence was found in a human donor. CDR3 DNA: TGTGCCAGCAACTCCGAAATAGCGAGATCCTACAATGAGCAGTTCTTC. It codes for CASNSEIARSYNEQFF.